Sequencing of this TCR beta chain was carried out in a study of metastatic and nonmetastatic thyroid tumors. Whole-study context: Samples came from malignant and benign thyroid patients, and repertoires were compared across blood and tumor or nodule tissue. Points from the study as a whole: The reported finding was significantly higher TCR beta diversity in malignant thyroid tumors relative to benign nodules, in blood and tumor.

There were no patients who had received any treatment before thyroid surgery. Regarding this clone: Its target is unknown. A much larger clone sits a single nucleotide away, making a read error possible.

Original processing methods: Using the CDR3 differences seen across clinicopathological groups, the authors built a distant-metastasis classifier for papillary thyroid cancer, which was meant to discriminate distant-metastatic patients. MiXCR was used by TCRdb to re-call the PCR reads. The V and J calls come from TCRdb's annotation, not from the publication. This sample has over 9,500 clones, with over 25% found just once. CDR3 size: 14 residues. The germline CDR1 and CDR2 sequences are SEHNR and FQNEAQ (reference sequence). This rearrangement joins TRBV7-9 to TRBJ1-4; the D is unclear. The clonotype was recovered from a male donor with papillary thyroid cancer or a benign thyroid nodule (not recorded which). Some clones in this sample may be carry-over from other donors' samples. The sequenced material came from tumor tissue. DNA of the CDR3: TGTGCCAGCAGCCTGGGAGGCAGTATTGAAAGACTGTTTTTT. The encoded protein is CASSLGGSIERLFF.